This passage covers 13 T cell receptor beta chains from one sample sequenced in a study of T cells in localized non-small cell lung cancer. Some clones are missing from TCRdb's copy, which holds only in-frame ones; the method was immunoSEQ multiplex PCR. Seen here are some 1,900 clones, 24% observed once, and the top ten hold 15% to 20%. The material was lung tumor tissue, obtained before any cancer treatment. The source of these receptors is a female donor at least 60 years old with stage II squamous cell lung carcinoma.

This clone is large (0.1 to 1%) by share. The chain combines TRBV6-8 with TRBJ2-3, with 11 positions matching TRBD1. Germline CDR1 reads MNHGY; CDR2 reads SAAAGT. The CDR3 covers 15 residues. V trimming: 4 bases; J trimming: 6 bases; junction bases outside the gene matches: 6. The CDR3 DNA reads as TGTGCCAGCAGTTTCCGGGACAGGGGGTTGGATACGCAGTATTTT. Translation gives CASSFRDRGLDTQYF.

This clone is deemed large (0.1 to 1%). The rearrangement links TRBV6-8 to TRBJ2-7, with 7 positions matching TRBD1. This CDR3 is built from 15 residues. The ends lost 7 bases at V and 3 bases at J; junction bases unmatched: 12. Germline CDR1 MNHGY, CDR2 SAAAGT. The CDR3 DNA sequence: TGTGCCAGCACTCCAGCTTCCGGGACAGACTACGAGCAGTACGTC. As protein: CASTPASGTDYEQYV.

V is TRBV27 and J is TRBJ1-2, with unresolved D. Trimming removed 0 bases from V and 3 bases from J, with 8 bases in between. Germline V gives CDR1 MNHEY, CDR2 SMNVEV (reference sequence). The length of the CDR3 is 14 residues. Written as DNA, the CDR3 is TGTGCCAGCAGTTTATCGAACAGAGACTATGGCTACACCTTC. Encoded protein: CASSLSNRDYGYTF.

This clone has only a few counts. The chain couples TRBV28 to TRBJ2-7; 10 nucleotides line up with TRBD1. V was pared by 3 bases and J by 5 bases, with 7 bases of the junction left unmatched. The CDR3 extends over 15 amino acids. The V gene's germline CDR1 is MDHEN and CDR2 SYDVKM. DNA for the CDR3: TGTGCCAGCAGTTTGGCCGGGACAGGGGTGGACGAGCAGTACTTC. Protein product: CASSLAGTGVDEQYF.

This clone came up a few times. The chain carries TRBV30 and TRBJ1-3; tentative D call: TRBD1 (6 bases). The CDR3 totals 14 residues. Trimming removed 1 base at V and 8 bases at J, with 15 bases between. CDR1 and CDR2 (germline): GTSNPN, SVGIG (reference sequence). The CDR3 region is CAWSGGGFADTIYF. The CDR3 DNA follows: TGTGCCTGGAGTGGAGGGGGATTTGCGGACACCATATATTTT.

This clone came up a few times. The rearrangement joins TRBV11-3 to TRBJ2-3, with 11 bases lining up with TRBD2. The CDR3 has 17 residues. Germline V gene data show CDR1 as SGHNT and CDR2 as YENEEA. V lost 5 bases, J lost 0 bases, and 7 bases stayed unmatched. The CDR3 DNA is TGTGCCAGCAGCCCCCTACTAGCGGGGGATAGCACAGATACGCAGTATTTT. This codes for CASSPLLAGDSTDTQYF.

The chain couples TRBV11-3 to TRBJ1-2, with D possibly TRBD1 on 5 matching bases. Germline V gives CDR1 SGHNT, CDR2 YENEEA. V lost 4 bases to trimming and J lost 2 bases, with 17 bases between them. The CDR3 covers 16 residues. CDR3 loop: CASSSRVLQGNYGYTF. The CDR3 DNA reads TGTGCCAGCAGCTCTAGAGTCCTCCAGGGAAACTATGGCTACACCTTC.

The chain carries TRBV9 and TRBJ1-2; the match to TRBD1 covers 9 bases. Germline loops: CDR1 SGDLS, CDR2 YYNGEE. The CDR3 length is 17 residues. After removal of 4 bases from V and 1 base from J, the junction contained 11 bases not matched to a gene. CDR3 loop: CASSPRTGASDNYGYTF. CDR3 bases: TGTGCCAGCAGCCCACGGACAGGGGCTTCAGATAACTATGGCTACACCTTC. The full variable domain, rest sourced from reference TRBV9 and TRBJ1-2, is DSGVTQTPKHLITATGQRVTLRCSPRSGDLSVYWYQQSLDQGLQFLIQYYNGEERAKGNILERFSAQQFPDLHSELNLSSLELGDSALYFCASSPRTGASDNYGYTFGSGTRLTVV.

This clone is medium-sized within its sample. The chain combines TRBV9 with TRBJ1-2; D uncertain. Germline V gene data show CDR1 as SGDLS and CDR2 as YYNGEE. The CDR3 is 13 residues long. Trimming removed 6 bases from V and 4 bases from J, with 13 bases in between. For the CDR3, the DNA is TGTGCCAGCAACACTAGGGCCATCTATGGCTACACCTTC. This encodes CASNTRAIYGYTF.

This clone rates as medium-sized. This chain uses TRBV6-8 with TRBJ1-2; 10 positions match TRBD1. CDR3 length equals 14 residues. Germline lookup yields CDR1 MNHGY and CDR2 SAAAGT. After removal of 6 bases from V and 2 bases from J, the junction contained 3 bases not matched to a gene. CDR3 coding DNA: TGTGCCAGCAGCCCGACAGGGGGCAACTATGGCTACACCTTC. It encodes CASSPTGGNYGYTF.

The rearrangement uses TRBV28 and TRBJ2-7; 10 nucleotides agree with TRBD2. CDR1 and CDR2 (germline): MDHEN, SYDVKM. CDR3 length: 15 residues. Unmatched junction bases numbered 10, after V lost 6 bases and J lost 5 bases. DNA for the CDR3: TGTGCCAGCAGCCCTAGCGGGGGCCCTAACAACGAGCAGTACGTC. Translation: CASSPSGGPNNEQYV.

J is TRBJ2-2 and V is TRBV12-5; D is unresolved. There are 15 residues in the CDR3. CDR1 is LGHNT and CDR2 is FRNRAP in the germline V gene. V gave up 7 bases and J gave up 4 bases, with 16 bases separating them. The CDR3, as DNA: TGTGCTAGTGCCACGGTAGTAGGAGCCACCGGGGAGCTGTTTTTT. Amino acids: CASATVVGATGELFF.

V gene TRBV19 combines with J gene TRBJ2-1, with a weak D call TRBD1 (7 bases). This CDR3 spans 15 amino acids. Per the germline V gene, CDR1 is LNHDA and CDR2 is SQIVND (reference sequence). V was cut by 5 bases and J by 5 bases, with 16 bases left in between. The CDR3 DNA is TGTGCCAGTAGTTCCAGGGGGGTTGGTGACAATGAGCAGTTCTTC. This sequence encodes CASSSRGVGDNEQFF. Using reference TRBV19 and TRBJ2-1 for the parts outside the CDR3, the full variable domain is DGGITQSPKYLFRKEGQNVTLSCEQNLNHDAMYWYRQDPGQGLRLIYYSQIVNDFQKGDIAEGYSVSREKKESFPLTVTSAQKNPTAFYLCASSSRGVGDNEQFFGPGTRLTVL.